Here is one T cell receptor beta chain with its context. As yet, its antigen is unknown. Method: immunoSEQ multiplex PCR; TCRdb's copy keeps in-frame clones and lacks some. The sample consists of just under 65,000 clones, 95% of them appearing once. The sample comes from a study of cytomegalovirus exposure and HLA in healthy donors. Study-level results: The classifier was said to identify cytomegalovirus status with high specificity and sensitivity. Investigators reported 164 TCR beta chains as tied to cytomegalovirus. A subsequent analysis found that TCR clusters from the first cohort also tended to co-occur in the 90 to 150 validation repertoires, with around 94% of cluster scores above 0. Most TCRs appeared rarely, but some public TCRs recurred in many donors.

Germline V lookup: CDR1 SGHDT, CDR2 YYEEEE. V lost 0 bases to trimming and J lost 9 bases; unmatched junction nucleotides: 6. The length of the CDR3 is 15 residues. Sequenced: PBMCs. The J gene is TRBJ1-6, the V gene TRBV5-6; TRBD1 matches at 7 bases. The receptor's source is a woman aged 18-29 years in good health and CMV-seropositive. The CDR3 loop is CASSLGQGRSSPLHF. The CDR3 coding sequence is TGTGCCAGCAGCTTGGGACAGGGTAGGAGTTCACCCCTCCACTTT.